The 17 T cell receptor beta chains listed next were all sequenced from one sample in a study of blood T cell repertoires in COVID-19. The method was immunoSEQ multiplex PCR; TCRdb's version includes in-frame clones alone and lacks a portion of them. Of 150,000 to 200,000 clones listed, roughly 80% were seen once; the top ten hold 12%. Sequencing was carried out using PBMCs or T cells enriched from blood (not recorded which). Source of these receptors: a man aged 45-60 years who had recovered from COVID-19.

V usage is TRBV9 and J usage is TRBJ2-5; 7 nucleotides agree with TRBD1. From germline, CDR1 is SGDLS and CDR2 YYNGEE. V lost 3 bases, J lost 4 bases, and 6 bases stayed unmatched. This CDR3 spans 14 amino acids. For the CDR3, the DNA is TGTGCCAGCAGCGGAGGGCCAGGGGGAGAGACCCAGTACTTC. Translated, it gives CASSGGPGGETQYF.

The V call is TRBV7-9, the J call TRBJ1-3; perhaps TRBD1 as D (6 bases). The germline CDR1 and CDR2 sequences are SEHNR and FQNEAQ (reference sequence). The CDR3 totals 16 residues. V lost 2 bases and J 1 base, leaving 12 bases between the germline ends. CDR3 coding DNA: TGTGCCAGCAGCTTATCTTATAGGGGGTCTGGAAACACCATATATTTT. Its translation is CASSLSYRGSGNTIYF.

The gene calls are TRBV7-2 and TRBJ1-1; D gene uncertain. CDR3 length: 14 amino acids. The V and J ends lost 0 bases and 2 bases respectively, with 7 bases between them. CDR1 SGHTA and CDR2 FQGNSA come from the germline V gene. The CDR3 here is CASSLARGNTEAFF. In DNA form, the CDR3 reads TGTGCCAGCAGCTTAGCGCGGGGAAACACTGAAGCTTTCTTT.

The gene calls are TRBV29-1 and TRBJ2-7; a possible D gene is TRBD2 (6 bases). Germline assignment: CDR1 SQVTM and CDR2 ANQGSEA. V lost 5 bases to trimming and J lost 3 bases, with 11 bases between them. The CDR3 length is 12 residues. The CDR3 is CSVRGEYYEQYF. Here the CDR3 DNA reads TGCAGCGTTCGCGGGGAGTACTACGAGCAGTACTTC.

The chain combines TRBV9 with TRBJ1-1; 10 bases match TRBD1. Germline CDR1 is SGDLS and CDR2 is YYNGEE. The CDR3 is made up of 14 amino acids. V gave up 3 bases and J gave up 5 bases; unmatched junction bases: 4. The CDR3 DNA follows: TGTGCCAGCAGCGGACAGGGGGCGAAGACTGAAGCTTTCTTT. Translating gives CASSGQGAKTEAFF.

This clone was picked up many times. The chain is built from TRBV4-1 and TRBJ1-2, with D unclear. The CDR3 has 14 amino acids. Trimming removed 0 bases at V and 4 bases at J, with 9 bases between. Germline lookup yields CDR1 MGHRA and CDR2 YSYEKL. The CDR3 DNA reads as TGCGCCAGCAGCCAAGATAGATACGGCTATGGCTACACCTTC. It encodes CASSQDRYGYGYTF.

This chain uses TRBV30 with TRBJ2-7; D might be TRBD1 (5 bases). This CDR3 is built from 11 residues. Trimming removed 5 bases at V and 8 bases at J, with 13 bases between. Germline V gene data show CDR1 as GTSNPN and CDR2 as SVGIG (reference sequence). The CDR3 bases are TGTGCCTGGGGACACGCGTCACAGCAGTACTTC. It translates to CAWGHASQQYF. The variable domain in full, with the rest retrieved from reference TRBV30 and TRBJ2-7, is SQTIHQWPATLVQPVGSPLSLECTVEGTSNPNLYWYRQAAGRGLQLLFYSVGIGQISSEVPQNLSASRPQDRQFILSSKKLLLSDSGFYLCAWGHASQQYFGPGTRLTVT.

This clone has just a few counts. The chain links TRBV19 to TRBJ2-1; tentative D call: TRBD1 (6 bases). Per the germline V gene, CDR1 is LNHDA and CDR2 is SQIVND (reference sequence). The V and J ends lost 5 bases and 9 bases respectively, with 20 bases between them. There are 15 residues in the CDR3. For the CDR3, the DNA is TGTGCCAGTAGTCGTGGCAGGGGATTGGGCGGTGAGCAGTTCTTC. As protein: CASSRGRGLGGEQFF.

This chain connects TRBV19 to TRBJ1-3, with 8 nucleotides matching TRBD1. The trim removed 5 bases at V and 9 bases at J, leaving 12 bases unmatched. Germline assignment: CDR1 LNHDA and CDR2 SQIVND (reference sequence). CDR3 length: 15 amino acids. The chain's CDR3 is CASSGKDRVGGTIYF. CDR3 bases: TGTGCCAGTAGTGGCAAGGACAGGGTAGGCGGCACCATATATTTT.

This chain connects TRBV12-5 to TRBJ1-6; no reliable D call. V lost 1 base to trimming and J lost 7 bases, with 5 bases between them. Germline CDR1 is LGHNT and CDR2 is FRNRAP. The CDR3 is 13 residues long. This CDR3 reads CASGLEPNSPLHF. CDR3 DNA sequence: TGTGCTAGTGGTTTGGAGCCAAATTCACCCCTCCACTTT.

The chain is built from TRBV29-1 and TRBJ1-1; weak D call: TRBD1 (6 bases). V shed 6 bases and J shed 4 bases, with 15 bases lying between them. This CDR3 is 13 amino acids long. Germline lookup yields CDR1 SQVTM and CDR2 ANQGSEA. DNA for the CDR3: TGCAGCGTGACCGGCAGGGGATCCACTGAAGCTTTCTTT. Its protein product is CSVTGRGSTEAFF.

The chain uses TRBV7-3 and TRBJ1-1, with D possibly TRBD1 on 5 matching bases. Trimming removed 5 bases at V and 1 base at J, with 11 bases between. This CDR3 contains 14 residues. Germline V gene data show CDR1 as SGHTA and CDR2 as FQGTGA. The DNA of the CDR3 is TGTGCCAGCAGCCTAATGGGGCAGAACACTGAAGCTTTCTTT. Amino acids: CASSLMGQNTEAFF.

The chain uses TRBV3-1 (or the pseudogene TRBV3-2) and TRBJ1-3; no clear D. V shed 1 base and J shed 1 base, with 11 bases lying between them. Germline V gene data show CDR1 as LGHDT and CDR2 as YNNKEL (reference sequence). The CDR3 is made up of 16 amino acids. The CDR3 region is CASSQATGSSGNTIYF. Written as DNA, the CDR3 is TGTGCCAGCAGCCAAGCAACGGGGAGTTCTGGAAACACCATATATTTT.

V is TRBV19 and J is TRBJ2-1; 11 nucleotides line up with TRBD2. The CDR3 consists of 15 residues. The V segment lost 8 bases and the J segment 7 bases; nucleotides outside the gene matches: 10. From germline, CDR1 is LNHDA and CDR2 SQIVND (reference sequence). The CDR3 reads CASALGLAVENEQFF. CDR3 DNA sequence: TGTGCCAGTGCCCTGGGACTAGCGGTGGAGAATGAGCAGTTCTTC.

The chain joins TRBV12-3 or TRBV12-4 to TRBJ1-1; D not resolved. V was clipped by 3 bases and J by 3 bases, with 8 bases between them. The CDR3 has 13 amino acids. The CDR3 protein is CASSFGIDTEAFF. The CDR3 region has the DNA TGTGCCAGCAGTTTCGGTATCGACACTGAAGCTTTCTTT.

The chain joins TRBV7-8 to TRBJ1-6; possibly TRBD1 for D (6 bases). Looked up from germline, CDR1 is SGHVS and CDR2 is FQNEAQ. There are 16 residues in the CDR3. Between the trimmed V and J ends, which lost 0 bases and 6 bases, there was a span of 12 bases. As DNA, the CDR3 is TGTGCCAGCAGCTTAGCGCGTCCAGGGGTTAATTCACCCCTCCACTTT. Its translation: CASSLARPGVNSPLHF.

The chain carries TRBV29-1 and TRBJ2-7; 7 bases map to TRBD1. Trimming cost V 7 bases and J 3 bases; bases outside gene matches: 9. This CDR3 has 13 amino acids. Germline V gives CDR1 SQVTM, CDR2 ANQGSEA. The CDR3 here is CSGGTAGSYEQYF. CDR3 coding DNA: TGCAGCGGGGGGACAGCCGGAAGCTACGAGCAGTACTTC.